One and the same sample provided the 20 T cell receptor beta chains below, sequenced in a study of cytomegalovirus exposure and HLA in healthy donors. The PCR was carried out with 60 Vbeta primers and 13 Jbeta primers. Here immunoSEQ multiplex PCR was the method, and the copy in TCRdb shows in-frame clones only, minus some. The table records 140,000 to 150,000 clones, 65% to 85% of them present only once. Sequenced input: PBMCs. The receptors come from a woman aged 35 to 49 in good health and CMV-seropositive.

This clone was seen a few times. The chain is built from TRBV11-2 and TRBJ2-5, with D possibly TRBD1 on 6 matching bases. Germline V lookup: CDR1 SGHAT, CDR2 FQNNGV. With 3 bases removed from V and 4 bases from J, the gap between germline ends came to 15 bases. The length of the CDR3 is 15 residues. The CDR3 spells CASSFRGTYGETQYF. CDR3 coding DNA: TGTGCCAGCAGCTTCAGGGGCACCTACGGAGAGACCCAGTACTTC.

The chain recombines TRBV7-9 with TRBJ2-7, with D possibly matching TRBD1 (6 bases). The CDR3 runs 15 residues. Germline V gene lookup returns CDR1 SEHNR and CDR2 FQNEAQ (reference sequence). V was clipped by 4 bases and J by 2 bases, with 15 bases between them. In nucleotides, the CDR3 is TGTGCCAGCAGCTCCCAGTCGACAGGTACCTACGAGCAGTACTTC. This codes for CASSSQSTGTYEQYF. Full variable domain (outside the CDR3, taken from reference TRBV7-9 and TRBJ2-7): DTGVSQNPRHKITKRGQNVTFRCDPISEHNRLYWYRQTLGQGPEFLTYFQNEAQLEKSRLLSDRFSAERPKGSFSTLEIQRTEQGDSAMYLCASSSQSTGTYEQYFGPGTRLTVT.

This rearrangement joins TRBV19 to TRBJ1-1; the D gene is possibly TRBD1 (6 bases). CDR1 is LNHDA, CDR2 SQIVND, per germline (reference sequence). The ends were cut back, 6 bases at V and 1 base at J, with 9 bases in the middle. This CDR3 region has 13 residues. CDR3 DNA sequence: TGTGCCAGTAGGCAGACAGGGAACACTGAAGCTTTCTTT. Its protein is CASRQTGNTEAFF.

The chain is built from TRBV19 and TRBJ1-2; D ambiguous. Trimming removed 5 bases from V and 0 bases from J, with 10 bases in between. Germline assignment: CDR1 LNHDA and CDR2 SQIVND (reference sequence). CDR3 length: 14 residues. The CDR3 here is CASSRGVTNYGYTF. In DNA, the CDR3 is TGTGCCAGTAGTCGCGGAGTCACTAACTATGGCTACACCTTC.

The CDR3, as DNA: TGCGCCAGCAGTGAGGGACAGGGGGAACGGCATAGGGCACCCCTCCACTTT. Translating it yields CASSEGQGERHRAPLHF. The chain recombines TRBV10-1 with TRBJ1-6; 10 bases line up with TRBD1. J gave up 11 bases and V 2 bases, and 12 bases lay outside the gene matches. Germline assignment: CDR1 WNHNN and CDR2 SYGVQD (reference sequence). This CDR3 has 17 residues.

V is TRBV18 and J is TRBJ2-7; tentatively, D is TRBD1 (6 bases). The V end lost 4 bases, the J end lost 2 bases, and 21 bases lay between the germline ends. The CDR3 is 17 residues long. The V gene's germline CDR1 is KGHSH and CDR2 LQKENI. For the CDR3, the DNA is TGTGCCAGCTCACGCGAAATAGGACAGCAGCTCGCCTACGAGCAGTACTTC. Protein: CASSREIGQQLAYEQYF.

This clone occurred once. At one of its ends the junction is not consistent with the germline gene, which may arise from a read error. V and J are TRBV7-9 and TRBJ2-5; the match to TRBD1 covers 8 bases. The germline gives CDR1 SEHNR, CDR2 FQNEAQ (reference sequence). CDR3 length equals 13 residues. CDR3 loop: CSSLQGAEETQYF. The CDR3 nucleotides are TGTTCCAGCTTGCAGGGGGCGGAAGAGACCCAGTACTTC.

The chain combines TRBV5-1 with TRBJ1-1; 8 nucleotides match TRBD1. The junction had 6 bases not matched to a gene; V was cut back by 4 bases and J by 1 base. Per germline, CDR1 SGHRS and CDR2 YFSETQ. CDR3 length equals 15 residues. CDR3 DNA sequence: TGCGCCAGCAGCCTGGGACAGGCGCAGAACACTGAAGCTTTCTTT. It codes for CASSLGQAQNTEAFF. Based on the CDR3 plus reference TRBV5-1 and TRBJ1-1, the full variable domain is KAGVTQTPRYLIKTRGQQVTLSCSPISGHRSVSWYQQTPGQGLQFLFEYFSETQRNKGNFPGRFSGRQFSNSRSEMNVSTLELGDSALYLCASSLGQAQNTEAFFGQGTRLTVV.

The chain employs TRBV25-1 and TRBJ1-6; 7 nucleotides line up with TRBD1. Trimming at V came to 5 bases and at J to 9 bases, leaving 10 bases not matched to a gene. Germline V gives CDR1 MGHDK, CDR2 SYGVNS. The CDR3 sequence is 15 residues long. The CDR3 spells CASSRVTGSVSPLHF. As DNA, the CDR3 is TGTGCCAGCAGTCGGGTGACAGGGTCGGTTTCACCCCTCCACTTT.

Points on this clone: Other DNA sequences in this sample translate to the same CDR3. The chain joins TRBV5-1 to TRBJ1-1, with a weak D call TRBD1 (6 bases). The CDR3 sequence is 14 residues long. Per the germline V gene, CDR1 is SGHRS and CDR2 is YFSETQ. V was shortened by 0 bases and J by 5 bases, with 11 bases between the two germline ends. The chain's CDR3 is CASSLGGGGTEAFF. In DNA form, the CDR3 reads TGCGCCAGCAGCTTGGGGGGGGGCGGAACTGAAGCTTTCTTT.

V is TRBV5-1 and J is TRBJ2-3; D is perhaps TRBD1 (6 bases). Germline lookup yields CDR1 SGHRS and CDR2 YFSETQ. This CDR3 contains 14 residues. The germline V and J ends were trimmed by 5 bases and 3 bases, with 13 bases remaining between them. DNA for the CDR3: TGCGCCAGCAGACTAATACAGGGAACAGATACGCAGTATTTT. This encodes CASRLIQGTDTQYF.

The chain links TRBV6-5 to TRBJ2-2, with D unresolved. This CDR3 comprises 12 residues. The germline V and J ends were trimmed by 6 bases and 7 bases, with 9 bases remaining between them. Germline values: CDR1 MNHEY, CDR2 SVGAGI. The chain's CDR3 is CASRLEVGELFF. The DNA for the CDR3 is TGTGCCAGCAGGTTAGAGGTCGGGGAGCTGTTTTTT.

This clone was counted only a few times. CDR3 sequence reads: CASGLVLGLGYTEAFF. As DNA, the CDR3 is TGTGCTAGTGGTTTGGTACTAGGTTTAGGGTACACTGAAGCTTTCTTT. The chain has TRBV12-5 and TRBJ1-1; no clear D. V shed 0 bases and J shed 3 bases, with 14 bases lying between them. Germline V gene data show CDR1 as LGHNT and CDR2 as FRNRAP. CDR3 length: 16 residues.

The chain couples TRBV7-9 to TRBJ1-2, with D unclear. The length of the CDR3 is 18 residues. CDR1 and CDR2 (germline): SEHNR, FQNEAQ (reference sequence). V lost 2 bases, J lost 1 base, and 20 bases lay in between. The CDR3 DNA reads TGTGCCAGCAGCTTAAGCGAAAGCATCCCAGCTTTTAACTATGGCTACACCTTC. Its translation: CASSLSESIPAFNYGYTF.

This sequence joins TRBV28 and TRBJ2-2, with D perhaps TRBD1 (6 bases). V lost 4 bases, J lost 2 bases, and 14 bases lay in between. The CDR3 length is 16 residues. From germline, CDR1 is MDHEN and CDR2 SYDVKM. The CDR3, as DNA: TGTGCCAGCAGTTCCACCGGGACACTAAACACCGGGGAGCTGTTTTTT. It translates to CASSSTGTLNTGELFF.

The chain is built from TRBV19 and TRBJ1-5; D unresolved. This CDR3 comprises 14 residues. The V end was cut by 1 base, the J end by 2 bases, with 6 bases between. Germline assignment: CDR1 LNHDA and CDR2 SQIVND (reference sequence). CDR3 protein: CASSIGTGNQPQHF. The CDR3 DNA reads TGTGCCAGTAGTATAGGTACTGGCAATCAGCCCCAGCATTTT.

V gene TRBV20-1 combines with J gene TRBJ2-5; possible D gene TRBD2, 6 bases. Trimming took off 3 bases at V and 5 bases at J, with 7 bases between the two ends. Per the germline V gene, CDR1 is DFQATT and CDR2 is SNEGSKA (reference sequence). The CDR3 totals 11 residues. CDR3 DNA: TGCAGTGCTAGGGAGGGGGAGACCCAGTACTTC. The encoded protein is CSAREGETQYF.

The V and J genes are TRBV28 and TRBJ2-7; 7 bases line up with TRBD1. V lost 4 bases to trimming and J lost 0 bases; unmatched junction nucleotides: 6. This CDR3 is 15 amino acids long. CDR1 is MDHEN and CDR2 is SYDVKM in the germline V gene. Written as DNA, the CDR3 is TGTGCCAGCAGTTGGACAGGTGCTTCCTCCTACGAGCAGTACTTC. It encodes CASSWTGASSYEQYF.

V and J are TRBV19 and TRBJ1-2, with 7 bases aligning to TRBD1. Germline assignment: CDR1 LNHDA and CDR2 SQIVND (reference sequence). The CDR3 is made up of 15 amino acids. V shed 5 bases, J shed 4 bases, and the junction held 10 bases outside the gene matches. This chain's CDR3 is CASSHLDRDLYGYTF. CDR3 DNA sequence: TGTGCCAGTAGTCACCTCGACAGGGATCTCTATGGCTACACCTTC.

The CDR3 region is CASSPTTGGGTDTQYF. The CDR3 nucleotides read TGTGCCAGCAGTCCCACGACAGGGGGTGGGACAGATACGCAGTATTTT. This chain connects TRBV5-4 to TRBJ2-3; 9 bases match TRBD1. With 5 bases clipped from V and 3 bases from J, the junction kept 10 bases outside the gene matches. The CDR3 is made up of 16 amino acids. CDR1 and CDR2 from the germline V gene are SGHNT and YYREEE (reference sequence).